The 24 T cell receptor beta chains below were found in one sample sequenced in a study of blood T cell repertoires in COVID-19. This table comes from immunoSEQ multiplex PCR, and its TCRdb copy is limited to in-frame clones, with some not included. The sample comprises 80,000 to 95,000 clones, about 76% of which are singletons, and roughly a fifth rests with the top ten. Sequencing input: peripheral blood. All receptors derive from an elderly woman with active or convalescent COVID-19.

The CDR3: CASSQDMGRGNTGANVLTF. The CDR3 DNA sequence: TGCGCCAGCAGCCAAGATATGGGCAGGGGAAACACTGGGGCCAACGTCCTGACTTTC. This rearrangement joins TRBV4-3 to TRBJ2-6; maybe TRBD1 (6 bases). Germline V lookup: CDR1 LGHNA, CDR2 YSLEER. CDR3 length: 19 residues. Trimming stripped 0 bases from V and 2 bases from J, with 17 bases between.

This chain links TRBV11-2 with TRBJ2-3; TRBD1 matches at 8 bases. V shed 3 bases, J shed 1 base, and the junction held 6 bases outside the gene matches. The CDR3 sequence is 16 residues long. Germline loops: CDR1 SGHAT, CDR2 FQNNGV. The CDR3 DNA is TGTGCCAGCAGCTTGTCGAGCAGGGGGCGCACAGATACGCAGTATTTT. Its protein product is CASSLSSRGRTDTQYF. Variable domain in full (rest from reference TRBV11-2 and TRBJ2-3): EAGVAQSPRYKIIEKRQSVAFWCNPISGHATLYWYQQILGQGPKLLIQFQNNGVVDDSQLPKDRFSAERLKGVDSTLKIQPAKLEDSAVYLCASSLSSRGRTDTQYFGPGTRLTVL.

This sequence joins TRBV27 and TRBJ2-3; 7 nucleotides match TRBD2. The CDR3 extends over 15 amino acids. Germline assignment: CDR1 MNHEY and CDR2 SMNVEV (reference sequence). Trimming cost V 4 bases and J 2 bases; bases outside gene matches: 6. The CDR3 loop is CASSYLGGDTDTQYF. The CDR3 bases are TGTGCCAGCAGTTATTTGGGGGGGGACACAGATACGCAGTATTTT.

This clone was counted once. This rearrangement joins TRBV10-3 to TRBJ2-2; 8 bases are a match to TRBD2. V lost 4 bases to trimming and J lost 4 bases; unmatched junction nucleotides: 8. The CDR3 has 16 amino acids. Germline CDR1 reads ENHRY; CDR2 reads SYGVKD. The CDR3 is CAISAAGVLRTGELFF. Written as DNA, the CDR3 is TGTGCCATCAGTGCAGCGGGGGTACTTCGCACCGGGGAGCTGTTTTTT.

The chain recombines TRBV29-1 with TRBJ1-1, with D perhaps matching TRBD1 (5 bases). The CDR3 loop spans 13 amino acids. The germline V and J ends were trimmed by 4 bases and 0 bases, with 9 bases remaining between them. Germline CDR1 reads SQVTM; CDR2 reads ANQGSEA. The CDR3 bases are TGCAGCGTTGTGCGGGGGATGAACACTGAAGCTTTCTTT. Its protein product is CSVVRGMNTEAFF.

The J gene is TRBJ2-3, the V gene TRBV7-8, with 9 positions matching TRBD2. With 6 bases clipped from V and 4 bases from J, the junction kept 8 bases outside the gene matches. Germline V gives CDR1 SGHVS, CDR2 FQNEAQ. This CDR3 spans 15 amino acids. The CDR3 DNA reads as TGTGCCAGCAGGCGACCTTCTAGCGGGGCAGATACGCAGTATTTT. Translation: CASRRPSSGADTQYF. Supplemented by reference TRBV7-8 and TRBJ2-3, the full variable domain reads GAGVSQSPRYKVAKRGQDVALRCDPISGHVSLFWYQQALGQGPEFLTYFQNEAQLDKSGLPSDRFFAERPEGSVSTLKIQRTQQEDSAVYLCASRRPSSGADTQYFGPGTRLTVL.

This clone has a handful of counts. The rearrangement joins TRBV5-6 to TRBJ2-7; maybe TRBD1 (6 bases). Per the germline V gene, CDR1 is SGHDT and CDR2 is YYEEEE. V was shortened by 4 bases and J by 2 bases, with 13 bases between the two germline ends. The CDR3 runs to 14 residues. The CDR3 region is CASSAGGQTYEQYF. As DNA, the CDR3 is TGTGCCAGCAGCGCCGGAGGACAGACCTACGAGCAGTACTTC.

In its sample, this clone was seen once. The chain couples TRBV6-5 to TRBJ1-5, with D possibly matching TRBD1 (6 bases). CDR3 size: 14 residues. Germline assignment: CDR1 MNHEY and CDR2 SVGAGI. Trimming took off 2 bases at V and 3 bases at J, with 8 bases between the two ends. CDR3 amino acids: CASSYGGTNQPQHF. The CDR3 nucleotides are TGTGCCAGCAGTTACGGGGGCACCAATCAGCCCCAGCATTTT.

J is TRBJ1-5 and V is TRBV6-2 or TRBV6-3; possibly TRBD1 for D (5 bases). Germline CDR1 reads MNHEY; CDR2 reads SVGEGT. The CDR3 runs to 16 residues. V lost 2 bases and J lost 2, with 13 bases in between. CDR3 DNA: TGTGCCAGCAGTTACAATCCCAGGGTTGGCAATCAGCCCCAGCATTTT. Its protein product is CASSYNPRVGNQPQHF.

This sequence joins TRBV6-2 or TRBV6-3 and TRBJ2-7; weak D call: TRBD2 (5 bases). The CDR3 is made up of 15 amino acids. V lost 5 bases to trimming and J lost 0 bases, with 14 bases between them. CDR1 and CDR2 (germline): MNHEY, SVGEGT. CDR3 amino acids: CASSPGGESSYEQYF. The CDR3 bases are TGTGCCAGCAGTCCAGGTGGGGAGAGCTCCTACGAGCAGTACTTC.

CDR3 sequence (DNA): TGTGCCAGCAGTTTATCCCCACAGGGGTCACAAGCCTACGAGCAGTACTTC. Protein sequence: CASSLSPQGSQAYEQYF. The chain links TRBV27 to TRBJ2-7; TRBD1 matches at 7 bases. This CDR3 comprises 17 residues. V was pared by 0 bases and J by 2 bases, with 10 bases of the junction left unmatched. Germline V gene sequence: CDR1 MNHEY, CDR2 SMNVEV (reference sequence).

The chain recombines TRBV27 with TRBJ1-1, with TRBD1 as a possible D gene (6 bases). The CDR3 is 14 residues long. With 7 bases removed from V and 7 bases from J, the gap between germline ends came to 19 bases. CDR1 MNHEY and CDR2 SMNVEV come from the germline V gene (reference sequence). This CDR3 is CASTSTGTPHEAFF. The DNA for the CDR3 is TGTGCCAGCACTTCGACAGGTACCCCCCATGAAGCTTTCTTT.

This clone turned up a few times. This sequence joins TRBV3-1 (or the pseudogene TRBV3-2) and TRBJ2-1; D is undetermined. CDR1 is LGHDT and CDR2 is YNNKEL in the germline V gene (reference sequence). The CDR3 consists of 16 residues. The V gene lost 1 base and the J gene lost 0 bases, with 10 bases spanning the gap. The CDR3 DNA follows: TGTGCCAGCAGCCAAGCAGCGCCGAGCTCCTACAATGAGCAGTTCTTC. This encodes CASSQAAPSSYNEQFF.

The chain links TRBV24-1 to TRBJ2-5; D remains ambiguous. The germline V gene has CDR1 KGHDR and CDR2 SFDVKD. V was trimmed by 7 bases and J by 4 bases, leaving 21 bases between them. The CDR3 runs 16 residues. In DNA form, the CDR3 reads TGTGCCACCAGGACATTCTTCCCCCCCTGTAGAGAGACCCAGTACTTC. Translated: CATRTFFPPCRETQYF.

This chain uses TRBV6-6 with TRBJ1-2, with TRBD1 matching 7 bases. CDR3 size: 13 residues. J was trimmed by 7 bases and V by 5 bases; bases with no gene match: 7. CDR1 is MNHNY, CDR2 SVGAGI, per germline (reference sequence). CDR3 sequence reads: CASSRDSFIGYTF. CDR3 nucleotide sequence: TGTGCCAGCAGTCGGGACAGTTTCATTGGCTACACCTTC.

The chain is built from TRBV5-1 and TRBJ2-3; the D gene is possibly TRBD1 (6 bases). Trimming took off 2 bases at V and 4 bases at J, with 11 bases between the two ends. The CDR3 spans 14 residues. Germline V lookup: CDR1 SGHRS, CDR2 YFSETQ. CDR3 residues: CASSLGGSADTQYF. The CDR3 coding sequence is TGCGCCAGCAGCTTAGGGGGTAGCGCAGATACGCAGTATTTT.

V usage is TRBV4-3 and J usage is TRBJ1-6; 7 bases align to TRBD1. Germline trimming cut 0 bases from V and 5 bases from J; bases unmatched to any gene: 7. Germline V gene sequence: CDR1 LGHNA, CDR2 YSLEER. The CDR3 is 17 amino acids. This CDR3 is CASSQETTGQNNSPLHF. CDR3 DNA sequence: TGCGCCAGCAGCCAAGAAACGACAGGGCAGAATAATTCACCCCTCCACTTT.

This clone appeared a single time. The rearrangement uses TRBV3-1 (or the pseudogene TRBV3-2) and TRBJ1-1; 8 bases match TRBD1. CDR3 size: 13 residues. Germline V lookup: CDR1 LGHDT, CDR2 YNNKEL (reference sequence). V dropped 2 bases and J dropped 4; count of bases not matched to a gene: 0. For the CDR3, the DNA is TGTGCCAGCAGCCAACAGGGGGCCACTGAAGCTTTCTTT. Translation gives CASSQQGATEAFF.

V is TRBV6-6 and J is TRBJ1-1, with 11 bases identical to TRBD1. This CDR3 region has 13 residues. Per the germline V gene, CDR1 is MNHNY and CDR2 is SVGAGI (reference sequence). With V trimmed by 7 bases and J by 5 bases, 3 bases remained unmatched. CDR3 amino acids: CASKDRGPTEAFF. CDR3 DNA: TGTGCCAGCAAGGACAGGGGGCCAACTGAAGCTTTCTTT.

This clone was detected a few times. The chain uses TRBV5-6 and TRBJ1-2; the match to TRBD1 covers 10 bases. CDR1 is SGHDT, CDR2 YYEEEE, per germline. The ends lost 4 bases at V and 1 base at J; junction bases unmatched: 4. CDR3 size: 15 residues. Here the CDR3 DNA reads TGTGCCAGCAGCGGGACAGGGGAGGATAACTATGGCTACACCTTC. Translating gives CASSGTGEDNYGYTF.

The rearrangement joins TRBV5-6 to TRBJ2-6; D is unclear. The germline V gene encodes CDR1 SGHDT and CDR2 YYEEEE. Between the trimmed V and J ends, which lost 6 bases and 4 bases, there was a span of 8 bases. This CDR3 contains 13 residues. CDR3 amino acids: CASTLGGANVLTF. CDR3 coding DNA: TGTGCCAGCACTCTGGGCGGGGCCAACGTCCTGACTTTC.

The chain combines TRBV6-6 with TRBJ2-5; D is perhaps TRBD1 (5 bases). The ends were cut back, 0 bases at V and 3 bases at J, with 8 bases in the middle. This CDR3 is 14 amino acids long. CDR1 is MNHNY and CDR2 is SVGAGI in the germline V gene (reference sequence). CDR3 region: CASSYSLGEETQYF. CDR3 nucleotides: TGTGCCAGCAGTTACTCCCTAGGGGAAGAGACCCAGTACTTC.

The chain recombines TRBV3-1 (or the pseudogene TRBV3-2) with TRBJ2-7, with 8 bases matching TRBD1. Per germline, CDR1 LGHDT and CDR2 YNNKEL (reference sequence). The J segment lost 3 bases and the V segment lost 2 bases, leaving 6 bases of the junction unmatched. The CDR3 covers 15 residues. The CDR3 here is CASSQSYDRGYEQYF. The CDR3 region has the DNA TGTGCCAGCAGCCAAAGCTACGACAGGGGCTACGAGCAGTACTTC.

This chain joins TRBV7-2 and TRBJ2-1; TRBD1 is a possible D gene (6 bases). The germline V gene encodes CDR1 SGHTA and CDR2 FQGNSA. The CDR3 has 14 amino acids. V lost 3 bases to trimming and J lost 6 bases, with 12 bases between them. The CDR3 reads CASSFWGPPNEQFF. The CDR3 DNA follows: TGTGCCAGCAGCTTTTGGGGGCCCCCCAATGAGCAGTTCTTC.